What follows is one T cell receptor beta chain and its context. The V gene end was trimmed by 2 bases and the J gene end by 2 bases; junction bases not matched to a gene: 16. Germline assignment: CDR1 PRHDT and CDR2 FYEKMQ (reference sequence). This CDR3 has 19 residues. The authors reverse transcribed about 0.5 to 1 ug RNA with random hexamers. One entry per CDR3 protein results from TCRdb running MiXCR on the immunoSEQ multiplex PCR reads. The repertoire holds about 300,000 distinct CDR3 sequences, with almost 85% as singletons. This record comes from a study of CD8 T cells in Susac syndrome. This TCR was sampled from a human donor with multiple sclerosis. Material for sequencing was CD8+ T cells from PBMCs. The chain has TRBV13 and TRBJ2-7; 9 nucleotides agree with TRBD2. For the CDR3, the DNA is TGTGCCAGCAGCTTAACCCCGACTAGCGGCCCGGCGGGGACCTACGAGCAGTACTTC. This sequence encodes CASSLTPTSGPAGTYEQYF.